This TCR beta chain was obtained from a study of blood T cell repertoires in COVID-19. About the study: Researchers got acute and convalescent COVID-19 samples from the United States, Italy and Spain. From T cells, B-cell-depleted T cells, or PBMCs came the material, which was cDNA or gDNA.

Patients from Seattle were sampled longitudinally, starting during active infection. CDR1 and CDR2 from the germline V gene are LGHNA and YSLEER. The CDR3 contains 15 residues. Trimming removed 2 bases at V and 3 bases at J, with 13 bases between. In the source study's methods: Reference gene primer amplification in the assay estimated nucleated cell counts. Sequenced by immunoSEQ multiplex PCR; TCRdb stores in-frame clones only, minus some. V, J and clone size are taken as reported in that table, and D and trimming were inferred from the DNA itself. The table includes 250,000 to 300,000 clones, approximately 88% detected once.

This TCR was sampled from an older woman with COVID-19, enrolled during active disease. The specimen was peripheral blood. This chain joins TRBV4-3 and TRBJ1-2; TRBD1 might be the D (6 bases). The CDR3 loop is CASSQNPDSDYGYTF. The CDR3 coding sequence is TGCGCCAGCAGCCAAAACCCGGACAGTGACTATGGCTACACCTTC.